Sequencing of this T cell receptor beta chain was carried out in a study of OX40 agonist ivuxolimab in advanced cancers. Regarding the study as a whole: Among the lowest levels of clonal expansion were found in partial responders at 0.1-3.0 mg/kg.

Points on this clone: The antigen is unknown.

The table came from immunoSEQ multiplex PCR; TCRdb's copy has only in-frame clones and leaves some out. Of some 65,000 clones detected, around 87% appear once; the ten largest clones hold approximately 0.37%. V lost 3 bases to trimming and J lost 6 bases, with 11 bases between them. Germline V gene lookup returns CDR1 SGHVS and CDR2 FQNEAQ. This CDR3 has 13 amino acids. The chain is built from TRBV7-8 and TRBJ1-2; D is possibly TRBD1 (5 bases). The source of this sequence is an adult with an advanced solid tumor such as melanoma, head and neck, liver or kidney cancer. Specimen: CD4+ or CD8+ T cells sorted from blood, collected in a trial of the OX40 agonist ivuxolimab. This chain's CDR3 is CASSLGRVDGYTF. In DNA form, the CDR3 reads TGTGCCAGCAGCTTGGGCAGGGTGGATGGCTACACCTTC.